Sequencing of this T cell receptor (beta chain) was carried out in a study of blood T cell repertoires in COVID-19 (dated by TCRdb to about 2020). About the full investigation: The collaborator samples originated in the United States, Italy and Spain and spanned the acute and convalescent phases of COVID-19. The prospective study material was composed of cDNA or gDNA derived from T cells, B-cell-depleted T cells, or PBMCs. Deeply sampled blood TCRbeta repertoires from subjects exposed to, actively infected with, or recovered from COVID-19 were included in the dataset. A freely available public database, intended as a resource for researchers studying the immune response to SARS-CoV-2, is where the repertoires were released. Samples came from the ongoing ImmuneRACE study (first 160 participants) plus 1,254 subjects from 6 global collaborators. The sample metadata nearly always contained a de-identified subject ID, COVID-19 status, age in years and sex. Where HLA class I and class II types were available, the types were taken from metadata supplied by the sample provider, not from assay-based typing. What the authors observed across the whole study: How much clinical and demographic metadata was included differed by source and by participant, and the metadata was provided uncurated.

TCRbeta CDR3 regions were amplified from genomic DNA using the immunoSEQ Assay, a bias-controlled multiplex PCR. As for the authors' bioinformatics: Nucleated cell counts per sample were estimated from amplification of reference gene primers within the assay. To quantify the absolute abundance of each unique TCRbeta CDR3 rearrangement, sequence reads were collapsed and filtered. For each sample, productive Simpson clonality was calculated as the square root of Simpson's diversity index across productive rearrangements. The table comes from immuneACCESS by way of TCRdb, which keeps in-frame sequences with V and J called. Part of the clones is missing from these tables; in studies checked, under half for an unresolved V gene and the rest for unknown reasons. Clone size and V and J calls were adopted from that table, with D and trimming inferred from the DNA. Here the sample has under 300,000 clones; roughly 85% occur a single time. The ten largest clones capture approximately 3.5% of the sample.

Comments on this clone: It lacks a known antigen. No much larger clonotype is one base removed from it; base qualities were not supplied.

The collaborating institutions used their own protocols to collect whole blood in K2EDTA tubes. Collaborator samples were shipped for TCRbeta analysis as frozen whole blood, isolated PBMCs, or DNA extracted from either sample type. Its CDR3 holds 19 amino acids, cysteine through phenylalanine. Solely the CDR3 DNA is kept, with 57 bases framed from the first base. V is trimmed back by 0 bases and J by 8 bases, and the junction contains 18 bases that no gene match accounts for. CDR1 and CDR2, per the germline V gene, are SGHAT and FQNNGV. The receptor comes from a woman aged 18-30 years with acute or convalescent COVID-19. Material: peripheral blood. The chain is made from TRBV11-2 and TRBJ2-3, with TRBD2 matching 9 junction bases. At the DNA level, the sequence is TGTGCCAGCAGCTTAGATAATCCCAGCGGGAGGCCCGGCGTGATTACGCAGTATTTT. It encodes CASSLDNPSGRPGVITQYF.